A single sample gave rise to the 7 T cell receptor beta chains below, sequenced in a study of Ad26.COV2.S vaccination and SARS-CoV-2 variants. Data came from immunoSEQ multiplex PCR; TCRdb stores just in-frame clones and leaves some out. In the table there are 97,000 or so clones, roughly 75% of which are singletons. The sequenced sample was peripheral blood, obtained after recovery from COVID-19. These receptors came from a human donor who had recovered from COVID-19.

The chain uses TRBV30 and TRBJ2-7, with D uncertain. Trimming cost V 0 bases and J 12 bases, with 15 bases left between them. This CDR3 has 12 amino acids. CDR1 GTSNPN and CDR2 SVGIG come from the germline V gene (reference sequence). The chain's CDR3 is CAWSVWAAAPYF. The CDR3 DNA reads TGTGCCTGGAGTGTTTGGGCCGCAGCACCGTACTTC.

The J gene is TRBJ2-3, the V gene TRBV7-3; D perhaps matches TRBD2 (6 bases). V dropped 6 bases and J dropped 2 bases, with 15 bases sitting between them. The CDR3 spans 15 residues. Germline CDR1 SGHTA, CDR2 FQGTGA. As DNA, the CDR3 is TGTGCCAGCAGTCCATCGGGACTGGCCACAGATACGCAGTATTTT. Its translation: CASSPSGLATDTQYF. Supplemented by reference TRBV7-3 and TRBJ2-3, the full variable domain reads GAGVSQTPSNKVTEKGKYVELRCDPISGHTALYWYRQSLGQGPEFLIYFQGTGAADDSGLPNDRFFAVRPEGSVSTLKIQRTERGDSAVYLCASSPSGLATDTQYFGPGTRLTVL.

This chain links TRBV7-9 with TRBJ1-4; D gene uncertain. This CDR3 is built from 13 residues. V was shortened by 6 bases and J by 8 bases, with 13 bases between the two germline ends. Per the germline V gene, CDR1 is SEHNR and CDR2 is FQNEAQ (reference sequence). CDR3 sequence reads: CASSSTIGEKLFF. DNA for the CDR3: TGTGCCAGCAGTAGTACAATTGGGGAAAAACTGTTTTTT. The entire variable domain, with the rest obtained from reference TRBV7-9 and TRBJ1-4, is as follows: DTGVSQNPRHKITKRGQNVTFRCDPISEHNRLYWYRQTLGQGPEFLTYFQNEAQLEKSRLLSDRFSAERPKGSFSTLEIQRTEQGDSAMYLCASSSTIGEKLFFGSGTQLSVL.

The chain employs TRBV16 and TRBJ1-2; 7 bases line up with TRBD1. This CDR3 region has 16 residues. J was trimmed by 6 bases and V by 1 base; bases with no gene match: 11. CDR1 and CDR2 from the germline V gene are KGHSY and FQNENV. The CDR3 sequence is CASSQLGTDTGDGYTF. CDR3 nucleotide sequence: TGTGCCAGCAGCCAATTGGGGACGGACACAGGGGATGGCTACACCTTC. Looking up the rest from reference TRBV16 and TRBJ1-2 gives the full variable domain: GEEVAQTPKHLVRGEGQKAKLYCAPIKGHSYVFWYQQVLKNEFKFLISFQNENVFDETGMPKERFSAKCLPNSPCSLEIQATKLEDSAVYFCASSQLGTDTGDGYTFGSGTRLTVV.

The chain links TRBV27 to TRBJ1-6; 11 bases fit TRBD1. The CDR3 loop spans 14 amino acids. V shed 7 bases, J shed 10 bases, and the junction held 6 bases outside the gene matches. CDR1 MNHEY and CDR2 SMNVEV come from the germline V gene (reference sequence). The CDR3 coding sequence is TGTGCCAGCACCCCGGGACAGGGGGAATCACCCCTCCACTTT. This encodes CASTPGQGESPLHF.

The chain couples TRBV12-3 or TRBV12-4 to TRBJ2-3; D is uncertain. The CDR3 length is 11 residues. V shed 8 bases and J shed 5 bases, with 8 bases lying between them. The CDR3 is CASATVDTQYF. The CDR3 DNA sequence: TGTGCCAGCGCGACTGTAGATACGCAGTATTTT.

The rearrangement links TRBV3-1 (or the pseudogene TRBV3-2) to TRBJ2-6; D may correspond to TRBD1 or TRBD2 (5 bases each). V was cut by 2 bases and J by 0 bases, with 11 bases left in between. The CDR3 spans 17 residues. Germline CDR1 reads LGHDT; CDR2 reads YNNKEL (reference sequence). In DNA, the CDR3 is TGTGCCAGCAGCCAACGGGGACGGATCTCTGGGGCCAACGTCCTGACTTTC. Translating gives CASSQRGRISGANVLTF.